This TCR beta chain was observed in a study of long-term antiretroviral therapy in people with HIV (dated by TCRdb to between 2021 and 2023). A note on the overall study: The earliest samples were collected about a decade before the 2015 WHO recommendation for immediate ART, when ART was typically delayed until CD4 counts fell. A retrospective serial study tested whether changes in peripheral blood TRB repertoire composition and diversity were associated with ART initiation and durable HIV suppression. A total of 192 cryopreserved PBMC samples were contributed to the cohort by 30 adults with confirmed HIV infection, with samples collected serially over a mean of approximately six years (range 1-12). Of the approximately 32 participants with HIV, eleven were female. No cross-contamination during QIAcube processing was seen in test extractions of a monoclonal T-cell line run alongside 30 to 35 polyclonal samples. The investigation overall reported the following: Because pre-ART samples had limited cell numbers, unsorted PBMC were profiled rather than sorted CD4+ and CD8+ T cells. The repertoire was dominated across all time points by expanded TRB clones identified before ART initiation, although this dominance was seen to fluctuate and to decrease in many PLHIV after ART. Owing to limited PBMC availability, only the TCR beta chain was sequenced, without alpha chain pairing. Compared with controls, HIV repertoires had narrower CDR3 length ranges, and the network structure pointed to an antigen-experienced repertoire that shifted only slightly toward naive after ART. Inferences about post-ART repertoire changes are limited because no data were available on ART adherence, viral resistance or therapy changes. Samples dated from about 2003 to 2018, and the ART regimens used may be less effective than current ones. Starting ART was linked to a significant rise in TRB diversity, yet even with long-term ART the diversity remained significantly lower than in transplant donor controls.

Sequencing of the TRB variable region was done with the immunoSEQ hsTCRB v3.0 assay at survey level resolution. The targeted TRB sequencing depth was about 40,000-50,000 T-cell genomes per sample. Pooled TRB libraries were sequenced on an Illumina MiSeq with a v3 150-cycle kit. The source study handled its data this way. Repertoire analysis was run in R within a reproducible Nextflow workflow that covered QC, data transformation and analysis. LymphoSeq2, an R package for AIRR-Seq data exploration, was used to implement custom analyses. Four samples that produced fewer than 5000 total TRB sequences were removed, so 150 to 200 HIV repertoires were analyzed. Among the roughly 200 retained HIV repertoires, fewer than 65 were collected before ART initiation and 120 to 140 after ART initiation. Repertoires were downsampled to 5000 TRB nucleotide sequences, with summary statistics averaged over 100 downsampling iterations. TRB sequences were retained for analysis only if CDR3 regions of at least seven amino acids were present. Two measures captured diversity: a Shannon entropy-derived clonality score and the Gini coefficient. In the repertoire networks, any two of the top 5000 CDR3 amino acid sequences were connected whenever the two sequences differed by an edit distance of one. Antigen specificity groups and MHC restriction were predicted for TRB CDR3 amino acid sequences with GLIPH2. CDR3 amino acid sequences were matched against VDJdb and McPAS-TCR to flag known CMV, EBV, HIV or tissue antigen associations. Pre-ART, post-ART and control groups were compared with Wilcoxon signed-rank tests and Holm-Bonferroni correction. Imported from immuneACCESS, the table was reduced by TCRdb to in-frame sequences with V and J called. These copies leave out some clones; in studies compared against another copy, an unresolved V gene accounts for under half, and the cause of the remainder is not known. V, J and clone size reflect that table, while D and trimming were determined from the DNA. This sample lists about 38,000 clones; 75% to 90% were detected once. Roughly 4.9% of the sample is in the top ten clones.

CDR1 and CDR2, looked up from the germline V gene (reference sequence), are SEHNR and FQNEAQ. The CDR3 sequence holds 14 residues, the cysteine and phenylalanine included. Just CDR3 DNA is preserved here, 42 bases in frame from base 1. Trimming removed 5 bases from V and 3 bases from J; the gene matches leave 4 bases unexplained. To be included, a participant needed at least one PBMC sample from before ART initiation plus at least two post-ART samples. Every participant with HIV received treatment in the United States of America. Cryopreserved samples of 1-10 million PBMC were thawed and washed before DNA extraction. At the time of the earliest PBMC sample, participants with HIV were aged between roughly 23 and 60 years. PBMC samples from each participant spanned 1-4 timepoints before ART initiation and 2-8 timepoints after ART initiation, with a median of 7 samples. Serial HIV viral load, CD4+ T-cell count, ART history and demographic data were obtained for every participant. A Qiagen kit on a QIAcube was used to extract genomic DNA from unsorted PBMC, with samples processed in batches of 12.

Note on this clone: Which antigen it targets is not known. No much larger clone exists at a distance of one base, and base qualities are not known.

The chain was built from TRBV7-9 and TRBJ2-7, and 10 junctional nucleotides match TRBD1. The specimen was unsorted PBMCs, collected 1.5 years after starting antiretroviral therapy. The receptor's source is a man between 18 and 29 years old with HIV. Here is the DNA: TGTGCCAGCAGCCCTAGGACAGGGGGCTACGAGCAGTACTTC. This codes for CASSPRTGGYEQYF. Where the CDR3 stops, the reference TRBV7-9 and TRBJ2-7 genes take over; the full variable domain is DTGVSQNPRHKITKRGQNVTFRCDPISEHNRLYWYRQTLGQGPEFLTYFQNEAQLEKSRLLSDRFSAERPKGSFSTLEIQRTEQGDSAMYLCASSPRTGGYEQYFGPGTRLTVT.